The sequence of this T cell receptor beta chain was determined in a study of T cells in localized non-small cell lung cancer. Findings of the study overall: Clonality peaked in uninvolved adjacent lung rather than tumor. The study linked higher blood T cell density to longer overall survival. A median of approximately 60 of the top 100 tumor clones appeared in adjacent lung, which was paired and uninvolved.

Sequenced by immunoSEQ multiplex PCR; TCRdb stores in-frame clones only, minus some. The sample includes about 40,000 clones, around 90% of them seen just once. The CDR3 totals 14 residues. The germline V gene encodes CDR1 SGHAT and CDR2 FQNNGV. V lost 0 bases, J lost 1 base, and 6 bases lay in between. In the case of this clone: Its antigen is as yet unknown.

V gene TRBV11-2 combines with J gene TRBJ1-1; no clear D gene. The specimen comprised peripheral blood, sampled before any cancer treatment. The TCR sequence derives from a man aged 18 to 49 with stage I lung adenocarcinoma. The CDR3 DNA follows: TGTGCCAGCAGCTTAGAGGGGAGGAACACTGAAGCTTTCTTT. Translation gives CASSLEGRNTEAFF.